Listed below are T cell receptor beta chains from one sample, sequenced in a study of blood T cells in healthy people across ages. One entry per CDR3 protein results from TCRdb running MiXCR on the 5' RACE reads. The sample holds 910,000 or so distinct CDR3 sequences, 45% to 60% seen once. Material: blood. The receptor source for this set is a woman in her sixties or seventies in good health. Each CDR3 is given with its conserved first and last residue. Each record gives: J gene, V gene, D gene, CDR3 protein. The D gene is left open where the match is weak.

>.|TRBV28|TRBD2
CASSLTGLANHEQYF
>TRBJ2-1|TRBV6-5|TRBD2
CASSREWEGFYNEQFF
>TRBJ2-7|TRBV12-3/TRBV12-4|TRBD2
CASSRWTSGSRPVLYNEQYF
>TRBJ2-2|TRBV29-1|.
CSVEAQSLGWNTGELFF
>TRBJ2-7|TRBV6-6|TRBD2
CASSYERGTTYEQYF
>TRBJ2-3|TRBV30|.
CAWTHSTDTQYF
>TRBJ2-1|TRBV7-9|.
CASSQTRTKTDEQFF
>TRBJ1-2|TRBV20-1|.
CSARVEGSGGGYTF
>.|TRBV5-1|TRBD1
CASSLGGQNRETQYF
>TRBJ2-7|TRBV25-1|TRBD1
CASSVQGYDEQYF
>TRBJ2-1|TRBV20-1|.
CSARDPGGWTRGEQFF
>.|TRBV5-1|TRBD2
CASSLSSGSFETQYF
>TRBJ1-5|TRBV10-3|.
CAISGTGNQPQHF
>TRBJ2-7|TRBV3-1|.
CASSQEGDQQYF